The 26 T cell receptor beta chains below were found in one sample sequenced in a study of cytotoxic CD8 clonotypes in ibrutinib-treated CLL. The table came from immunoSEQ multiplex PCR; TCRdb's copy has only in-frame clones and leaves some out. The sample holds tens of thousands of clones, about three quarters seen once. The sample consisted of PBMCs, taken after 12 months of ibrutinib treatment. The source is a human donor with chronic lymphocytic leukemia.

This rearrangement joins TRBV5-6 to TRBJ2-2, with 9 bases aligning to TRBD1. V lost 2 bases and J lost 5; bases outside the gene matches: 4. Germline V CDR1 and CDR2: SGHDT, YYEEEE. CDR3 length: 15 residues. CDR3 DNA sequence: TGTGCCAGCAGCTTACAGGGGGCGCTGACCGGGGAGCTGTTTTTT. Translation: CASSLQGALTGELFF.

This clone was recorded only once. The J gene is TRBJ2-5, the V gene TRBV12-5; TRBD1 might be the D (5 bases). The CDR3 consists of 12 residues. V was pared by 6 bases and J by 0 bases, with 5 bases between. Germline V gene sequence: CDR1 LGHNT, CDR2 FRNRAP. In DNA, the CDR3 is TGTGCTAGTGGGACAGACCAAGAGACCCAGTACTTC. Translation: CASGTDQETQYF.

CDR3 in amino acids: CASSESYNYGYTF. Written as DNA, the CDR3 is TGCGCCAGCAGTGAGTCATACAACTATGGCTACACCTTC. The chain carries TRBV10-2 and TRBJ1-2; D not certain. Germline CDR1 reads WSHSY; CDR2 reads SAAADI. The V end was cut by 0 bases, the J end by 2 bases, with 4 bases between. The CDR3 is 13 residues long.

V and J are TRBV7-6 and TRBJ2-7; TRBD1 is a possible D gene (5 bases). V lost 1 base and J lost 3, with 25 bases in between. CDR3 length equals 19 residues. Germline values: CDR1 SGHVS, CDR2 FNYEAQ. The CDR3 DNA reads TGTGCCAGCAGCTTAGAACCGGACATCTATCCCTCGACTGTCTACGAGCAGTACTTC. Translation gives CASSLEPDIYPSTVYEQYF.

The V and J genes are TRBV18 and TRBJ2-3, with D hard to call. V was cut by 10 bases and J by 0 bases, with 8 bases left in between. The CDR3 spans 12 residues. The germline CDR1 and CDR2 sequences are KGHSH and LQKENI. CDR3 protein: CATSASTDTQYF. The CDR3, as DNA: TGTGCCACCAGTGCTAGCACAGATACGCAGTATTTT.

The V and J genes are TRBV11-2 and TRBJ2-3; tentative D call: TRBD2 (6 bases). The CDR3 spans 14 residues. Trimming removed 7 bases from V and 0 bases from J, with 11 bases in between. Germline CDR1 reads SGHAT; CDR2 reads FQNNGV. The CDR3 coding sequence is TGTGCCAGCACCCCTAGCGTAAGCACAGATACGCAGTATTTT. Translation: CASTPSVSTDTQYF.

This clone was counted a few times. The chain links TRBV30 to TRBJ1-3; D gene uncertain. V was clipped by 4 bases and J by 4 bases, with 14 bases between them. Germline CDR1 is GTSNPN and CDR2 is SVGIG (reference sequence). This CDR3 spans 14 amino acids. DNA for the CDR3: TGTGCCTGGAACCTCCTCGCGACCGGAAACACCATATATTTT. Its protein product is CAWNLLATGNTIYF.

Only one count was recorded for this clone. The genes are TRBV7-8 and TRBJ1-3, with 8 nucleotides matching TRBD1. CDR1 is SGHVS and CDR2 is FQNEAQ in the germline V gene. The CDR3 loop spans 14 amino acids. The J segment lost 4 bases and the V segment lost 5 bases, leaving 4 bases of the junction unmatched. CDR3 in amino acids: CASSPRTGGNTIYF. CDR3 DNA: TGTGCCAGCAGCCCTCGGACAGGGGGAAACACCATATATTTT.

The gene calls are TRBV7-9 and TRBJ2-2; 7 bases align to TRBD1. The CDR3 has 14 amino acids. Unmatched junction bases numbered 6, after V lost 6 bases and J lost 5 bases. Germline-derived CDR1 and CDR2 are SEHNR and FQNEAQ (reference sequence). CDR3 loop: CASRTGQLTGELFF. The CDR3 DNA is TGTGCCAGCAGAACGGGACAGCTTACCGGGGAGCTGTTTTTT.

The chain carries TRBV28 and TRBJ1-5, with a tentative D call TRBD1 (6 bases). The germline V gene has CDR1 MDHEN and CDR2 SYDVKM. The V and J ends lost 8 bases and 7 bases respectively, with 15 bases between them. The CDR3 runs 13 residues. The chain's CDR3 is CASYPIGGQPQHF. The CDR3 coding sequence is TGTGCCAGCTACCCCATTGGGGGCCAGCCCCAGCATTTT.

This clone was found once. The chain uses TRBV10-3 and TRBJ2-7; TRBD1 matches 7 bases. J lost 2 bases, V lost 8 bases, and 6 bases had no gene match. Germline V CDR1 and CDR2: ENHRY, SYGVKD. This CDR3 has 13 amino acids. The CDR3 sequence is CAILRDSTYEQYF. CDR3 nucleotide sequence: TGTGCCATCCTCCGGGACAGCACCTACGAGCAGTACTTC.

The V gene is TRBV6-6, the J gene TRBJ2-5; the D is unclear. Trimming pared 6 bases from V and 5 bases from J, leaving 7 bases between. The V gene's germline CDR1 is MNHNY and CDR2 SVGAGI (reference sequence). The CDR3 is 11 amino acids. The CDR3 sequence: CASSSGETQYF. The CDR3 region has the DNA TGTGCCAGCAGCTCCGGGGAGACCCAGTACTTC.

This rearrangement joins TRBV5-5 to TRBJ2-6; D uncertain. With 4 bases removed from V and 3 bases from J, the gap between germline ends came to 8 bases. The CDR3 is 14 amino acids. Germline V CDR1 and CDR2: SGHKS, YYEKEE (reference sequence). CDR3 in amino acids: CASSPGGGANVLTF. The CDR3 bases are TGTGCCAGCAGCCCGGGCGGTGGGGCCAACGTCCTGACTTTC.

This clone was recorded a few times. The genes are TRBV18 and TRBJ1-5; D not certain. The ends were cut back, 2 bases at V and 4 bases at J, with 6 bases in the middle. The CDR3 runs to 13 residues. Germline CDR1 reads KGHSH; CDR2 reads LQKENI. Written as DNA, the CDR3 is TGTGCCAGCTCACCAGGGCAAAATCAGCCCCAGCATTTT. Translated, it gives CASSPGQNQPQHF.

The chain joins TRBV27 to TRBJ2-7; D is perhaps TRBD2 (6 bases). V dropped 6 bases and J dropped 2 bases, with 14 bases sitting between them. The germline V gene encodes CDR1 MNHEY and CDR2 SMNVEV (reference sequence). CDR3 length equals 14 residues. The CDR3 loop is CASSLLGSPYEQYF. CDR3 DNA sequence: TGTGCCAGCAGCCTACTCGGGAGTCCCTACGAGCAGTACTTC.

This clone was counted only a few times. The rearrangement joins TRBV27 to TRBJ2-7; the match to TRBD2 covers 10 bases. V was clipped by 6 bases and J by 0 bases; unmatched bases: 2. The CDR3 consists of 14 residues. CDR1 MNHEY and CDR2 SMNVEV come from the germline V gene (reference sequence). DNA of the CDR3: TGTGCCAGCAGGCCTAGCGGGAGCTCCTACGAGCAGTACTTC. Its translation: CASRPSGSSYEQYF.

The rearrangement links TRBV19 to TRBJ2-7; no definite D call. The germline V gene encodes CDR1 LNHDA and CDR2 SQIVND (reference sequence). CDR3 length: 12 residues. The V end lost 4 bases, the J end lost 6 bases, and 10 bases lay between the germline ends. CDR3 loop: CASSSPPLEQYF. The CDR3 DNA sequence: TGTGCCAGTAGTAGCCCCCCCCTCGAGCAGTACTTC.

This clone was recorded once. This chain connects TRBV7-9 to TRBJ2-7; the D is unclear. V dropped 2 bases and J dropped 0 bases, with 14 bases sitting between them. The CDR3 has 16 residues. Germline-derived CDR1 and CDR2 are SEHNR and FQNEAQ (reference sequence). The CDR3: CASSLRRGPTSYEQYF. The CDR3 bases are TGTGCCAGCAGCTTACGACGAGGACCAACCTCCTACGAGCAGTACTTC. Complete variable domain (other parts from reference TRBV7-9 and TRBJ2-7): DTGVSQNPRHKITKRGQNVTFRCDPISEHNRLYWYRQTLGQGPEFLTYFQNEAQLEKSRLLSDRFSAERPKGSFSTLEIQRTEQGDSAMYLCASSLRRGPTSYEQYFGPGTRLTVT.

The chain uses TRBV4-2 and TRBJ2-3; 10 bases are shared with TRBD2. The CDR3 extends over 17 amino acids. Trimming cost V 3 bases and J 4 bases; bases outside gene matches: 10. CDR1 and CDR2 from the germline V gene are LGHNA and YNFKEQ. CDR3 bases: TGTGCCAGCAGCCACGCTAATGGACTAGCGGTGCCAGATACGCAGTATTTT. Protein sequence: CASSHANGLAVPDTQYF.

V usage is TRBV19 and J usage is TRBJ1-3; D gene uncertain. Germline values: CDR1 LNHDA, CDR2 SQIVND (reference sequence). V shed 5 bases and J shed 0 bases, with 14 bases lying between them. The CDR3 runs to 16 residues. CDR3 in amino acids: CASSWTVRSSGNTIYF. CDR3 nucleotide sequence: TGTGCCAGTAGTTGGACCGTACGAAGCTCTGGAAACACCATATATTTT.

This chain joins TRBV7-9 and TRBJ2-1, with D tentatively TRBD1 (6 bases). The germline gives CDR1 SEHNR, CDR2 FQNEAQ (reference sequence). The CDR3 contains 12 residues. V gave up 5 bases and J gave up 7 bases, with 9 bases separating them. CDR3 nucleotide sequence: TGTGCCAGCAGCGCAGGGGTAAATGAGCAGTTCTTC. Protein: CASSAGVNEQFF.

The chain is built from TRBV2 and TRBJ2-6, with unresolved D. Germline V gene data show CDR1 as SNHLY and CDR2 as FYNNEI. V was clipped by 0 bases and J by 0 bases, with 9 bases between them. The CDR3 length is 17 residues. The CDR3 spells CASSEAWISSGANVLTF. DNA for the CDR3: TGTGCCAGCAGTGAAGCCTGGATCTCCTCTGGGGCCAACGTCCTGACTTTC. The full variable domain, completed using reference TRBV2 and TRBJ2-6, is EPEVTQTPSHQVTQMGQEVILRCVPISNHLYFYWYRQILGQKVEFLVSFYNNEISEKSEIFDDQFSVERPDGSNFTLKIRSTKLEDSAMYFCASSEAWISSGANVLTFGAGSRLTVL.

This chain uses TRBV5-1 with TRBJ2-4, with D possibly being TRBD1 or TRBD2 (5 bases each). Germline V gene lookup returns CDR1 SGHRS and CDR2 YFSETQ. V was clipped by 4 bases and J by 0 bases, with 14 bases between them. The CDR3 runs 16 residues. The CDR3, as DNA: TGCGCCAGCAGCCTGGGGGTGGGGTCAGCCAAAAACATTCAGTACTTC. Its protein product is CASSLGVGSAKNIQYF.

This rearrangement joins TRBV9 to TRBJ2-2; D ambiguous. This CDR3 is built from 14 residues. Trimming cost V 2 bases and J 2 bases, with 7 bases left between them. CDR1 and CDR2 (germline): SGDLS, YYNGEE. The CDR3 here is CASSVGLNTGELFF. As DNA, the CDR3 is TGTGCCAGCAGCGTCGGTCTCAACACCGGGGAGCTGTTTTTT.

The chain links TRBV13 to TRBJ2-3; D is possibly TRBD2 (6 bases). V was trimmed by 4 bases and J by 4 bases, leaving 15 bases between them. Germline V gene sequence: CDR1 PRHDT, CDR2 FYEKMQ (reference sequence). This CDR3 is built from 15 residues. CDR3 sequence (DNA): TGTGCCAGCAGCTCCGGTCGGGGGAGAGCAGATACGCAGTATTTT. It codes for CASSSGRGRADTQYF.

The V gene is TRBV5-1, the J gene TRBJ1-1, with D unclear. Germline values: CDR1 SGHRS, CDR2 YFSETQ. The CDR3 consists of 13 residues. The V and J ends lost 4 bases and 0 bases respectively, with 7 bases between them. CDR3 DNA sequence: TGCGCCAGCAGCCCGGGATTGAACACTGAAGCTTTCTTT. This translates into CASSPGLNTEAFF.